The present TCR beta chain was sequenced within a study of blood T cell repertoires in COVID-19. Study summary: Acute and convalescent COVID-19 specimens originated in the United States, Italy and Spain. In each case, the material was cDNA or gDNA derived from T cells, B-cell-depleted T cells, or PBMCs.

Original handling: Estimates of nucleated cell counts were drawn from the amplification of reference gene primers. Using immunoSEQ multiplex PCR, the repertoire was profiled, and TCRdb retains in-frame clones only, with some absent. From that table come the V and J calls and clone size; the DNA was used to work out D and trimming. Among 150,000 to 200,000 clones, around 80% were seen once, and the ten largest hold roughly 19%. The germline CDR1 and CDR2 sequences are ENHRY and SYGVKD. The CDR3 loop spans 18 amino acids. The trim removed 2 bases at V and 3 bases at J, leaving 6 bases unmatched. The sequence came from a woman of 80 years or more with acute or convalescent COVID-19. The sample comprised peripheral blood. The chain links TRBV10-3 to TRBJ2-3, with TRBD2 matching over 15 bases. The CDR3 bases are TGTGCCATCAGTGAGCCCCGGACTAGCGGGAGGGGGACAGATACGCAGTATTTT. Protein product: CAISEPRTSGRGTDTQYF.